This passage covers 22 T cell receptor beta chains from one sample sequenced in a study of control samples from healthy donors and cancer patients. Here immunoSEQ multiplex PCR was the method, and the copy in TCRdb shows in-frame clones only, minus some. Of under 200,000 clones in the sample, 94% were seen once. The sequenced sample was PBMCs. The source of these receptors is a man in his fifties or sixties with colorectal cancer.

The V gene is TRBV6-1, the J gene TRBJ1-6; D call uncertain. The ends were cut back, 2 bases at V and 7 bases at J, with 15 bases in the middle. Per germline, CDR1 MNHNS and CDR2 SASEGT. There are 16 residues in the CDR3. CDR3 nucleotides: TGTGCCAGCAGTGAATTGGGTCCATTATCCAATTCACCCCTCCACTTT. This translates into CASSELGPLSNSPLHF.

V is TRBV5-5 and J is TRBJ1-2; D perhaps matches TRBD1 (6 bases). The length of the CDR3 is 12 residues. The V and J ends lost 7 bases and 5 bases respectively, with 12 bases between them. Looked up from germline, CDR1 is SGHKS and CDR2 is YYEKEE (reference sequence). The CDR3 bases are TGTGCCAGCTGGGGGGCGAGTTATGGCTACACCTTC. Translating it yields CASWGASYGYTF.

The chain carries TRBV19 and TRBJ1-5; D gene ambiguous. V was clipped by 7 bases and J by 4 bases, with 11 bases between them. Germline CDR1 reads LNHDA; CDR2 reads SQIVND (reference sequence). The CDR3 is made up of 13 amino acids. The DNA for the CDR3 is TGTGCCAGTACGGTAGGGTTTAATCAGCCCCAGCATTTT. It specifies CASTVGFNQPQHF.

The CDR3, as DNA: TGTGCCAGCAGCCCGACGGGACTAGCGGGCGGGGAGACCCAGTACTTC. Its protein product is CASSPTGLAGGETQYF. This rearrangement joins TRBV7-6 to TRBJ2-5; 12 bases align to TRBD2. Germline V CDR1 and CDR2: SGHVS, FNYEAQ. The CDR3 is 16 residues long. V dropped 5 bases and J dropped 5; count of bases not matched to a gene: 9.

The V call is TRBV28, the J call TRBJ2-1; 7 nucleotides line up with TRBD2. Per the germline V gene, CDR1 is MDHEN and CDR2 is SYDVKM. The CDR3 covers 15 residues. J lost 8 bases, V lost 6 bases, and 13 bases had no gene match. The CDR3 DNA is TGTGCCAGCAGCCCAGGAGCGGGGCCCCGGGATGAGCAGTTCTTC. As protein: CASSPGAGPRDEQFF.

The chain combines TRBV21-1 with TRBJ1-2; the D call TRBD1 from the table was never checked on the DNA. TRBV21-1 is labeled a pseudogene. This CDR3 contains 16 residues. CDR3 coding DNA: TGTGCCAGCAGCAGCCTAAACCCTCAGGGGAACTATGGCTACACCTTC. Protein product: CASSSLNPQGNYGYTF.

The chain has TRBV6-5 and TRBJ1-1, with 9 bases matching TRBD1. This CDR3 comprises 14 residues. CDR1 and CDR2 (germline): MNHEY, SVGAGI. J lost 1 base, V lost 6 bases, and 3 bases had no gene match. The CDR3 DNA is TGTGCCAGCAGCCGGACAGGGGCGAACACTGAAGCTTTCTTT. It is translated as CASSRTGANTEAFF.

This clone was recorded once. The chain couples TRBV18 to TRBJ2-1; D may be TRBD1 or TRBD2 (6 bases each). The germline V gene has CDR1 KGHSH and CDR2 LQKENI. V dropped 4 bases and J dropped 9 bases, with 16 bases sitting between them. The CDR3 length is 14 residues. This CDR3 is CASSQQQGGSEQFF. CDR3 DNA sequence: TGTGCCAGCTCACAACAACAGGGAGGAAGTGAGCAGTTCTTC.

Concerning this clone: The same CDR3 is also encoded by other DNA sequences in this sample. The chain recombines TRBV4-2 with TRBJ1-1; D ambiguous. V was shortened by 0 bases and J by 0 bases, with 5 bases between the two germline ends. Per the germline V gene, CDR1 is LGHNA and CDR2 is YNFKEQ. This CDR3 comprises 14 residues. Here the CDR3 DNA reads TGTGCCAGCAGCCAAGAGAGGCTGAACACTGAAGCTTTCTTT. Amino acid sequence: CASSQERLNTEAFF.

The rearrangement joins TRBV6-5 to TRBJ1-3; D is uncertain. Per germline, CDR1 MNHEY and CDR2 SVGAGI. This CDR3 has 15 amino acids. Trimming stripped 8 bases from V and 2 bases from J, with 16 bases between. In DNA form, the CDR3 reads TGTGCCAGCGGAGAGATATCCGGGGCTGGAAACACCATATATTTT. It translates to CASGEISGAGNTIYF.

The CDR3 DNA follows: TGTGCCAGCAGCTTTATGGGGGGCGAGCAGTACTTC. Protein: CASSFMGGEQYF. The gene calls are TRBV13 and TRBJ2-7; weak D call: TRBD2 (6 bases). The CDR3 extends over 12 amino acids. From germline, CDR1 is PRHDT and CDR2 FYEKMQ (reference sequence). The V end lost 3 bases, the J end lost 6 bases, and 9 bases lay between the germline ends.

This rearrangement joins TRBV6-4 to TRBJ1-1; 10 nucleotides agree with TRBD1. Trimming at V came to 4 bases and at J to 4 bases, leaving 6 bases not matched to a gene. Germline-derived CDR1 and CDR2 are MRHNA and SNTAGT. The CDR3 consists of 15 residues. CDR3 protein: CASSASGQGTTEAFF. Written as DNA, the CDR3 is TGTGCCAGCAGTGCCTCGGGACAGGGGACCACTGAAGCTTTCTTT.

The chain couples TRBV19 to TRBJ1-5; TRBD1 matches at 7 bases. The trim removed 4 bases at V and 3 bases at J, leaving 6 bases unmatched. Looked up from germline, CDR1 is LNHDA and CDR2 is SQIVND (reference sequence). This CDR3 spans 15 amino acids. The CDR3 DNA follows: TGTGCCAGTAGTAGCAGACAGGGTAACAATCAGCCCCAGCATTTT. Translated: CASSSRQGNNQPQHF.

The chain is built from TRBV6-1 and TRBJ1-2; D remains unclear. Trimming left V 2 bases short and J 0 bases short, with 7 bases between. Germline assignment: CDR1 MNHNS and CDR2 SASEGT. The length of the CDR3 is 14 residues. CDR3 loop: CASSEQTANYGYTF. The CDR3 DNA reads TGTGCCAGCAGTGAACAGACGGCTAACTATGGCTACACCTTC.

The chain uses TRBV5-1 and TRBJ1-1, with TRBD1 as a possible D gene (5 bases). CDR1 and CDR2 from the germline V gene are SGHRS and YFSETQ. Trimming took 0 bases from V and 7 from J, leaving 10 bases between them. CDR3 length equals 13 residues. CDR3 amino acids: CASSLARDSEAFF. CDR3 nucleotide sequence: TGCGCCAGCAGCTTGGCCCGCGACAGTGAAGCTTTCTTT.

This sequence joins TRBV5-4 and TRBJ1-1; tentatively, D is TRBD1 (6 bases). The CDR3 runs to 15 residues. The V and J ends lost 4 bases and 0 bases respectively, with 13 bases between them. The germline V gene has CDR1 SGHNT and CDR2 YYREEE (reference sequence). CDR3 sequence: CASSPTGTMNTEAFF. The CDR3 DNA follows: TGTGCCAGCAGCCCCACCGGGACAATGAACACTGAAGCTTTCTTT.

This sequence joins TRBV10-3 and TRBJ1-1; no clear D. The V end was cut by 0 bases, the J end by 2 bases, with 7 bases between. The germline V gene encodes CDR1 ENHRY and CDR2 SYGVKD. The CDR3 is made up of 14 amino acids. CDR3 protein: CAISESGPNTEAFF. The CDR3 bases are TGTGCCATCAGTGAGTCGGGTCCTAACACTGAAGCTTTCTTT.

This chain connects TRBV28 to TRBJ2-2; unclear D gene. Germline V gene lookup returns CDR1 MDHEN and CDR2 SYDVKM. The CDR3 covers 12 residues. Trimming pared 8 bases from V and 3 bases from J, leaving 7 bases between. CDR3 nucleotides: TGTGCCAGCCCTTCTCACACCGGGGAGCTGTTTTTT. Residues: CASPSHTGELFF.

DNA of the CDR3: TGCACCACTCGGGCGAGCACAGATACGCAGTATTTT. Protein: CTTRASTDTQYF. The chain has TRBV29-1 and TRBJ2-3; D is uncertain. This CDR3 has 12 amino acids. Germline V gives CDR1 SQVTM, CDR2 ANQGSEA.

The V and J genes are TRBV6-5 and TRBJ1-2, with D hard to call. Trimming shortened V by 2 bases and J by 4 bases, and 8 bases separated the two germline ends. Germline values: CDR1 MNHEY, CDR2 SVGAGI. The CDR3 length is 13 residues. CDR3 sequence: CASSYTSSYGYTF. Written as DNA, the CDR3 is TGTGCCAGCAGTTACACCTCCAGCTATGGCTACACCTTC.

The rearrangement joins TRBV28 to TRBJ2-5; no reliable D call. This CDR3 is 15 amino acids long. The germline V and J ends were trimmed by 8 bases and 0 bases, with 16 bases remaining between them. Germline assignment: CDR1 MDHEN and CDR2 SYDVKM. CDR3 nucleotides: TGTGCCAGCTCCGAGGTCAGATGGTACCAAGAGACCCAGTACTTC. This sequence encodes CASSEVRWYQETQYF.

The CDR3 nucleotides are TGTGCCAGCAGTTACTCAGCAGGTGGGGGTTACGAGCAGTACTTC. Encoded protein: CASSYSAGGGYEQYF. The chain employs TRBV6-5 and TRBJ2-7; either TRBD1 or TRBD2 may supply D (5 bases each). Germline CDR1 reads MNHEY; CDR2 reads SVGAGI. The CDR3 extends over 15 amino acids. V was shortened by 0 bases and J by 4 bases, with 13 bases between the two germline ends.